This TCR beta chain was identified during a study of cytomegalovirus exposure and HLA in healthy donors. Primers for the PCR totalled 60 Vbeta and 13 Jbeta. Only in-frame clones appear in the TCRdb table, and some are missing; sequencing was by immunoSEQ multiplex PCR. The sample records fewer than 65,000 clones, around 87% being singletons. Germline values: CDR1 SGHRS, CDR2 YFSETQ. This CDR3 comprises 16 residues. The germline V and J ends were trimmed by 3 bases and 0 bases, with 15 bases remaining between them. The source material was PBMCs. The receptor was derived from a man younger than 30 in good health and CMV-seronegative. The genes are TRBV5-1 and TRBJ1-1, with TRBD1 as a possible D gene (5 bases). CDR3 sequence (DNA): TGCGCCAGCAGCTCCTGGGGCCCCCGGGTGAACACTGAAGCTTTCTTT. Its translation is CASSSWGPRVNTEAFF.